Below are 9 T cell receptor beta chains sequenced from a single sample in a study of cytomegalovirus exposure and HLA in healthy donors. Primers: 60 Vbeta forward and 13 Jbeta reverse. Using immunoSEQ multiplex PCR, the repertoire was profiled, and TCRdb retains in-frame clones only, with some absent. The sample yields 95,000 to 150,000 clones, over 60% seen once. Material for sequencing was PBMCs. These receptors were collected from a woman in her thirties in good health and CMV-seropositive.

This clone was counted once. The gene calls are TRBV19 and TRBJ1-2; D possibly corresponds to TRBD1 (6 bases). Trimming took 7 bases from V and 3 from J, leaving 18 bases between them. CDR3 size: 15 residues. The germline V gene encodes CDR1 LNHDA and CDR2 SQIVND (reference sequence). The CDR3 sequence is CASTIRGTWDYGYTF. The CDR3 coding sequence is TGTGCCAGTACTATCAGGGGCACATGGGACTATGGCTACACCTTC.

The chain joins TRBV6-1 to TRBJ2-7; 7 bases line up with TRBD1. The germline CDR1 and CDR2 sequences are MNHNS and SASEGT. The CDR3 totals 15 residues. V was clipped by 6 bases and J by 2 bases; unmatched bases: 10. In nucleotides, the CDR3 is TGTGCCAGCAGAGCCCCGACAGGGCCTCCCTACGAGCAGTACTTC. Translating gives CASRAPTGPPYEQYF.

This sequence joins TRBV5-1 and TRBJ2-3, with D tentatively TRBD2 (7 bases). CDR1 and CDR2 (germline): SGHRS, YFSETQ. This CDR3 region has 16 residues. Trimming removed 0 bases at V and 2 bases at J, with 13 bases between. CDR3 bases: TGCGCCAGCAGCTTGGTAGGGGGAGGGAACACAGATACGCAGTATTTT. Translated, it gives CASSLVGGGNTDTQYF.

The chain couples TRBV7-2 to TRBJ2-7; D unresolved. Trimming removed 1 base from V and 2 bases from J, with 9 bases in between. The germline CDR1 and CDR2 sequences are SGHTA and FQGNSA. The CDR3 has 14 residues. CDR3 loop: CASSLELGPYEQYF. DNA of the CDR3: TGTGCCAGCAGCTTAGAGCTAGGCCCCTACGAGCAGTACTTC.

The V and J genes are TRBV5-6 and TRBJ1-2; D ambiguous. The CDR3 sequence is 13 residues long. Germline values: CDR1 SGHDT, CDR2 YYEEEE. Trimming cost V 4 bases and J 8 bases, with 15 bases left between them. The CDR3 region is CASSPTGREGYTF. DNA of the CDR3: TGTGCCAGCAGCCCCACCGGGCGGGAGGGCTACACCTTC.

V and J are TRBV5-4 and TRBJ1-1; 10 bases match TRBD1. Germline CDR1 SGHNT, CDR2 YYREEE (reference sequence). The CDR3 has 17 residues. Germline trimming cut 4 bases from V and 0 bases from J; bases unmatched to any gene: 9. CDR3 DNA: TGTGCCAGCAGCCAGGGACAGGGGTTCCTTATGAACACTGAAGCTTTCTTT. It codes for CASSQGQGFLMNTEAFF.

This chain links TRBV5-1 with TRBJ2-2; 8 nucleotides match TRBD2. V was pared by 1 base and J by 6 bases, with 2 bases of the junction left unmatched. This CDR3 is 14 amino acids long. Germline values: CDR1 SGHRS, CDR2 YFSETQ. This CDR3 reads CASSLTGGPGELFF. CDR3 bases: TGCGCCAGCAGCTTGACGGGGGGGCCCGGGGAGCTGTTTTTT.

The chain links TRBV4-1 to TRBJ2-3; 9 bases are a match to TRBD2. V was pared by 1 base and J by 10 bases, with 15 bases of the junction left unmatched. The CDR3 length is 17 residues. Per germline, CDR1 MGHRA and CDR2 YSYEKL. CDR3 sequence reads: CASSQAGTSRLGNPQYF. CDR3 coding DNA: TGCGCCAGCAGCCAAGCAGGGACTAGCCGACTTGGAAACCCGCAGTATTTT.

For the CDR3, the DNA is TGTGCCAGGACCAGGAGGGGAGCGGGCTACGAGCAGTACTTC. This sequence encodes CARTRRGAGYEQYF. J is TRBJ2-7 and V is TRBV19; a possible D gene is TRBD2 (6 bases). V was clipped by 9 bases and J by 3 bases, with 18 bases between them. The CDR3 has 14 amino acids. From germline, CDR1 is LNHDA and CDR2 SQIVND (reference sequence).